This T cell receptor (beta chain) derives from a study of shared clonotypes between healthy human individuals. Study in general: Donors had three CD4 naive, three CD4 memory, two CD8 naive and one CD8 memory plate apiece.

CDR3 length equals 15 residues. Germline V gene sequence: CDR1 SGHAT, CDR2 FQNNGV. Trimming removed 6 bases at V and 4 bases at J, with 19 bases between. As defined, naive CD8 cells were CD45RO-negative and positively selected for CCR7, with terminally differentiated effector memory CD45RA+ cells excluded. The donors were adults (healthy and HIV-negative) with no recent acute infections or vaccinations. Each subset's genomic DNA was split evenly across several immunoSEQ plates. Using immunoSEQ multiplex PCR, the repertoire was profiled, and TCRdb retains in-frame clones only, with some absent. The repertoire holds 560,000 or so clones, approximately 96% seen once, with around 0.1% in the top ten.

V gene TRBV11-2 combines with J gene TRBJ2-7, with D perhaps TRBD1 (6 bases). Sequenced input: naive CD8+ T cells sorted from blood. The clonotype was recovered from a woman aged 25 to 39 in good health. As DNA, the CDR3 is TGTGCCAGCAGACCCCAGGGGTCCGAGGAGTACGAGCAGTACTTC. Protein: CASRPQGSEEYEQYF.